This paragraph covers one T cell receptor beta chain sequence. The clone's antigen remains unknown. Per-nucleotide qualities are absent, and no much larger clonotype sits a single base away. These data belong to a study of cytomegalovirus exposure and HLA in healthy donors (dated by TCRdb to about 2017). With regard to the full study: According to an earlier analysis of several hundred of the donors, about 179 million T cells yielded approximately 120 million unique TCR beta sequences and about 300 Gb of sequence data. A separate validation cohort of over 95 different subjects was used in addition to the 666-subject first cohort. The genetic ancestry cluster associated with self-reported Caucasian donors included roughly 84% of the 398 genotyped donors. All discovery cohort repertoires had been generated on a single sequencing platform. An early release covering approximately 600 HLA-typed donors comprised approximately 300 gigabases of sequencing data and approximately 85 million unique TCR sequences. Because of strong linkage in the cohort, a handful of DR-DQ haplotypes were treated as single units for association and clustering. The study aimed to test whether signatures of past pathogen exposure could be identified by cataloging public T cell receptors. Donor age, sex, ethnicity and CMV serostatus were compiled together with the repertoire data. A later analysis re-analyzed previously published TCR beta repertoires from about 730 donors and added high-resolution HLA genotyping to study TCR occurrence patterns. The number of donors typed differed by locus, with 629-630 for A, B, C, DRB1 and DQB1, around 560 for DQA1, over 600 for DPA1, and approximately 470 for DPB1. A later genetic analysis used genome-wide SNP genotypes for about three fifths of the 666 donors, treating that subset as a discovery cohort. To decide whether each TCR beta V gene segment behaved as functional or pseudogenic, an earlier analysis of some 600 of the donors relied on high-throughput TCR beta sequencing. The later analysis used no new phenotypic data to find candidate immune exposures, relying instead on TCR beta sequences and their occurrence across donors. Across around 400 genotyped donors of the cohort, an average of approximately 220,000 unique TCR beta nucleotide sequences per donor were sequenced, and 15% to 20% of those sequences were non-productive. Class I and class II HLA loci were covered by the typing at four-digit resolution. The study combined high-throughput TCR immunosequencing, statistical association of individual TCRs with disease status, and machine learning to predict cytomegalovirus infection status. The study profiled the T cell repertoires of some 610 subjects by immunosequencing and related them to cytomegalovirus serostatus.

The cysteine opens and the phenylalanine closes a CDR3 of 14 amino acids. The sequence is cut down to CDR3 DNA, 42 bases in frame from base 1. V lost 3 bases and J lost 7 bases, and the count of bases not matched to a germline gene is 4. According to the germline V gene, CDR1 reads KGHSH and CDR2 reads LQKENI. The cohort consisted of 666 healthy bone marrow donors. At the time of sampling, all cohort members were nominally healthy, though unrecorded immune exposures were likely present. The donor tested CMV seronegative, placing the donor among the 300 to 400 seronegative members of the cohort. A peripheral blood sample was provided by each donor, and peripheral blood mononuclear cells were used for TCR beta sequencing. The Qiagen DNeasy Blood Extraction Kit was used to extract genomic DNA from the blood cell samples. Libraries came from the immunoSEQ multiplex PCR assay. A mixture of 60 forward primers for TCR Vbeta segments and 13 reverse primers for TCR Jbeta segments was used in the multiplex PCR. Amplification of the CDR3 region of rearranged TCR beta genes was performed with a multiplex PCR assay on genomic DNA. The amplified TCR beta libraries were sequenced on the Illumina HiSeq System as 87-base-pair reads. As for the original processing: A later analysis tallied 75 million to 85 million unique TCR beta chains across the 640 or so repertoires, and about 10 million of those chains were shared by two or more donors. To remove PCR and sequencing errors, raw reads were error-corrected and collapsed into unique sequences using a nearest-neighbor algorithm that merged closely related sequences. Alignment of CDR3 sequences to IMGT reference sequences was used to assign V, D and J gene segments. For a sequence to be retained, a match of at least six nucleotides was required to both a V gene segment and a J gene segment. A rearrangement was called productive if the CDR3 had no stop codons and remained in frame with V and J, and every other rearrangement was called non-productive. Following IMGT convention, CDR3 was defined as the stretch from the second conserved V-encoded cysteine up to the conserved J-encoded phenylalanine. The earlier analysis of fewer than 700 of the donors excluded sequences that lacked an unambiguous match to a single V gene segment. In an earlier analysis of 587 of the donors, V segments were called functional above 56.7% productive rearrangements and were called segregating when the between-donor standard deviation exceeded 5%. A statistical classification framework was built to diagnose cytomegalovirus status from the catalog of TCR beta chain sequences. V and J gene assignment, in a later analysis, came from comparing TCR nucleotide sequences with IMGT/GENE-DB human TR gene sequences. A later analysis assigned CDR3 sequences and most-parsimonious VDJ recombination scenarios with the TCRdist pipeline. A later analysis defined each TCR beta chain by its CDR3 amino acid sequence plus V-gene family, and excluded reads lacking a unique V-gene family. A later analysis removed 550 to 700 highly shared, low-generation-probability nucleotide sequences to deal with suspected cross-contamination and a sequencing artifact. For each public chain, a later analysis derived a clonal expansion index from normalized ranks of inferred template counts within each repertoire. Generation probabilities in a later analysis came from a VDJ recombination model fitted to out-of-frame rearrangements, and those results were checked against IGoR. A later analysis scored TCR-TCR, TCR-HLA and TCR-CMV co-occurrence with hypergeometric tests, applying a repertoire-size bias correction to TCR pairs. A later analysis estimated false discovery rates by permuting HLA or CMV assignments 20 times. In a later analysis, co-occurring TCRs were grouped using DBSCAN, and TCRdist sequence similarity was added for clustering within HLA-allele-positive subsets. Repertoires with fewer than 30,000 or more than 120,000 public chains, plus five repertoires with anomalous nucleotide sharing, were excluded from co-occurrence clustering. TCRdb carries this immuneACCESS record with in-frame sequences only. Its versions omit some clonotypes, under half of them owing to an unresolved V gene in the studies checked, with the rest unexplained. V and J calls and clone size are as listed in that table; D and trimming were resolved from the DNA. In this sample the table shows some 65,000 clones, 65% to 70% of which occur a single time. Approximately 11% of the sample is in the top ten clones.

What the study reported, not specific to this receptor: A further reported finding was that TCR beta sequences accurately predicted the HLA-A and HLA-B alleles for most subjects in the first cohort. When HLA alleles, especially DR and DQ, strongly co-occurred, TCR associations were difficult to assign to individual alleles. The authors suggested that the approach could potentially be generalized to other disease states and immunological phenotypes. Compared with equally common non-associated chains, HLA-associated TCR beta chains in a later analysis were more clonally expanded and had lower generation probabilities. According to a later analysis, most CMV-associated TCR beta chains appeared to be HLA-restricted, and the HLA associations seemed to be driven largely by CMV exposure. According to a later analysis, TCR association rates differed among HLA loci, with DRB1 alleles showing the most associated TCRs and HLA-C alleles showing the fewest. Because counts were too low, roughly 18 rarely observed V segments, including chromosome 9 orphons, were left out of the earlier analysis of about 620 of the donors. An association between a missense DCLRE1C variant and V-gene and J-gene trimming of TCR beta chains was found in a later genetic analysis and replicated in an independent cohort. The 87-base-pair reads could not distinguish some IMGT-functional V segments, including TRBV6-2 and TRBV6-3, so those segments were excluded. Because HLA typing was missing for some donors at each locus, association tests included only the typed subset. Across donors, most TCR sequences were observed very rarely, whereas some public TCRs were present in many individuals. Roughly uniform sequencing depth across donors was assumed in presence/absence analyses, although this assumption may not hold. In vitro tests confirmed that a few of the cytomegalovirus-associated TCR beta chains recognize cytomegalovirus antigens. A total of 150 or so TCR beta chains were listed by the study as associated with cytomegalovirus. Linkage disequilibrium might explain the correlated functional status among segregating V segments, but an unknown experimental factor could not be ruled out. The sequencing pipeline was judged likely to have produced a cluster of highly shared sequence variants as a technical artifact. Several of the top co-occurrence clusters appeared to be linked to parvovirus B19, influenza, CMV and Epstein-Barr virus, according to a later analysis. This cohort had only TCR beta chains sequenced, and the lack of alpha or paired-chain data limited which features could be detected. In a later analysis, around 17,000 TCR beta sequences were associated with specific HLA alleles at a false discovery rate of 0.05. Cytomegalovirus status was reported to be diagnosed by the classifier with high specificity and sensitivity in both the original and validation cohorts. In an earlier analysis of over 550 of the donors, most TCR beta V segments were observed in productive rearrangements about 87% or about 30% of the time, broadly matching IMGT annotations. Immune exposure information for the cohort was limited to CMV serostatus. A later genetic analysis reported fewer N-insertions in productive TCRs among donors in an Asian-associated ancestry cluster than the approximately 700-donor mean.

The receptor was isolated from a woman aged 25 to 45 in good health and CMV-seronegative. This receptor chain uses TRBV18 and TRBJ1-4, with 8 middle bases fitting TRBD1. Sequencing used PBMCs. The nucleotide sequence reads TGTGCCAGCTCACCCGGACAGGGAGGTGAAAAACTGTTTTTT. Its protein is CASSPGQGGEKLFF.